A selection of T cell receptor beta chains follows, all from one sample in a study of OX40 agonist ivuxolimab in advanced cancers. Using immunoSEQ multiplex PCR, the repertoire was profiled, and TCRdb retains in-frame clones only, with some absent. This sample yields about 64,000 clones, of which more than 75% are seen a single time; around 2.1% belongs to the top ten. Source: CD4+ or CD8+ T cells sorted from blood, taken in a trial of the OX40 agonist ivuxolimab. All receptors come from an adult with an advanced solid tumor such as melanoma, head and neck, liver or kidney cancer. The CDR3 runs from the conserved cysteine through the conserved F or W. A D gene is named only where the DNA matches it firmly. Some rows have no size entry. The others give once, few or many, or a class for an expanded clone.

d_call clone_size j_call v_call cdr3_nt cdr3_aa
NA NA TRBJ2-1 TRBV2 TGTGCCAGCAGTGGAACCCGTTCTCCCCCAGGGGAGCAGTTCTTC CASSGTRSPPGEQFF
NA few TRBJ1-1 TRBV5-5 TGTGCCAGCAGACCCATCCCGGGACAAAGGGGCACTGAAGCTTTCTTT CASRPIPGQRGTEAFF
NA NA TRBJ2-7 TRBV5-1 TGCGCCAGCAGCTTGACAGGGACCTACGAGCAGTACTTC CASSLTGTYEQYF
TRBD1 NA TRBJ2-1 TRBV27 TGTGCCAGCAGCCGGGACAGGGGGCGTGGTGAGCAGTTCTTC CASSRDRGRGEQFF
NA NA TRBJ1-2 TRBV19 TGTGCCAGTAGTAACCAGGGGTCAGCTAACTATGGCTACACCTTC CASSNQGSANYGYTF
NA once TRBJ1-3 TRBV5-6 TGTGCCAGCAGCTTCTGGGACCGTCTCTCTGGAAACACCATATATTTT CASSFWDRLSGNTIYF
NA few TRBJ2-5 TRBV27 TGTGCCAGCAGTTGGACAGGTCTCGGGGGCCAAGAGACCCAGTACTTC CASSWTGLGGQETQYF
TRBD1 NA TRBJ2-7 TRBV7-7 TGTGCCAGCAGCCCAGGGGGCTCCTACGAGCAGTACTTC CASSPGGSYEQYF
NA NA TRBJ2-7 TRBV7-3 TGTGCCAGCAGCCTAGGGTCAGAATACGAGCAGTACTTC CASSLGSEYEQYF
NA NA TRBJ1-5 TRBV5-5 TGTGCCAGCAGCTGTGGACAGCCCCAGCATTTT CASSCGQPQHF
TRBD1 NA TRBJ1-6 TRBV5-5 TGTGCCAGCAGTTTTTGGGCGGGGCAGGGGGTAAAACTCCTCCACTTT CASSFWAGQGVKLLHF
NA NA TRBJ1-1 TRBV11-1 TGTGCCAGCAGACCGGGACATTCAAACACTGAAGCTTTCTTT CASRPGHSNTEAFF
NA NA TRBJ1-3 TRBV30 TGTGCCTGGACCCCCCCTGGGGGTCCCGGAAACACCATATATTTT CAWTPPGGPGNTIYF
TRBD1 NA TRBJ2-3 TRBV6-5 TGTGCCACCTGGCGGGACAGGGGTCGGACAGATACGCAGTATTTT CATWRDRGRTDTQYF
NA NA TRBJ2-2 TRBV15 TGTGCCACCAGCAGACCCCCGACACACACCGGGGAGCTGTTTTTT CATSRPPTHTGELFF
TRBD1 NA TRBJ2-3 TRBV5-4 TGTGCCAGCAGCTTACAGGGGCTAACTAGCACAGATACGCAGTATTTT CASSLQGLTSTDTQYF
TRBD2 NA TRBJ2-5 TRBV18 TGTGCCAGCTCACCAGAGGTACTAGCGGGGACCCAGTACTTC CASSPEVLAGTQYF
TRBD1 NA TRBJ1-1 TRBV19 TGTGCCAGTAGTATGAGACAGGGTTCGGGGAACACTGAAGCTTTCTTT CASSMRQGSGNTEAFF
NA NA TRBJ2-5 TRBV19 TGTGCCAGTAGTATCGCGGCAAGGGAGACCCAGTACTTC CASSIAARETQYF
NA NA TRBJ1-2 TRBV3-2 TGTGCCACACTGAGAGGCTACACCTTC CATLRGYTF
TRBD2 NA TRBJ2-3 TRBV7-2 TGTGCCAGCAGCTTAGTGGTCGGGGGGGCTGTGTATTTT CASSLVVGGAVYF
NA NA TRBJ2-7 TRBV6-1 TGTGCCGGGGGTCGGGCAGGAAACTACGAGCAGTACTTC CAGGRAGNYEQYF
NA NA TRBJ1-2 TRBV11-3 TGTGCCGGGACCCGGGCAGGTCGCTATGGCTACACCTTC CAGTRAGRYGYTF
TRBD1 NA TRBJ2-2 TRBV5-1 TGCGCCAGCAGCCTGCCGCGGACAGGGTACGGGGAGCTGTTTTTT CASSLPRTGYGELFF
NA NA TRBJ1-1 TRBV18 TGTGCCAGCTCAAAGGGACTCGCGGAAGTTGCTTTCTTT CASSKGLAEVAFF
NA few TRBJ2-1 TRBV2 TGTGCCAGCAGCGATCCCTCAATAGTAGCCGGTAATGAGCAGTTCTTC CASSDPSIVAGNEQFF
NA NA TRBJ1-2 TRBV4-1 TGCGCCAGCAGCCAAGAACAGGACTATGGCTACACCTTC CASSQEQDYGYTF
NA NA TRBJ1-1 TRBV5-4 TGTGCCAGCAGCTTGGCTAGTAGGGCGAACACTGAAGCTTTCTTT CASSLASRANTEAFF
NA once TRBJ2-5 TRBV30 TGTGCCTGGGCGGACGGGAACCAAGAGACCCAGTACTTC CAWADGNQETQYF
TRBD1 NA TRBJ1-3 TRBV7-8 TGTGCCAGCAGCCCGCCCCCACAGGGGACTGGAAACACCATATATTTT CASSPPPQGTGNTIYF
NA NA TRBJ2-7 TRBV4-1 TGCGCCAGCAGCCAAGGCGCCTCCAGCTTCTACGAGCAGTACTTC CASSQGASSFYEQYF
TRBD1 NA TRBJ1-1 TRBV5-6 TGTGCCAGCAGCTCGGGACAGGAGAACACTGAAGCTTTCTTT CASSSGQENTEAFF
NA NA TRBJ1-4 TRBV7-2 TGTGCCAGCAGCTTGAACGGGGGCCCCTCAACTAATGAAAAACTGTTTTTT CASSLNGGPSTNEKLFF
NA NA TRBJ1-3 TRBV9 TGTGCCAGCAGCGTAGAGGGAGGGGCTGGAAACACCATATATTTT CASSVEGGAGNTIYF
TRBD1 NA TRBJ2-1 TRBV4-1 TGCGCCAGCAGCCAAGCAGGGGGCGCGAGTCTCTTC CASSQAGGASLF
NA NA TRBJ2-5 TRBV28 TGTGCCAGCAGCCCTTTAGGGGGGGCGCAAGAGACCCAGTACTTC CASSPLGGAQETQYF
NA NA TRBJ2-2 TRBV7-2 TGTGCCAGCAGCTTACTGGGGGCGAACACCGGGGAGCTGTTTTTT CASSLLGANTGELFF
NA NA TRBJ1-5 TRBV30 TGTGCCTGGAGTCCGGACAGTAGCAATCAGCCCCAGCATTTT CAWSPDSSNQPQHF
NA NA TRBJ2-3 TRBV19 TGTGCCAGTAGTACACCCCAGGGTTGGGGCACAGATACGCAGTATTTT CASSTPQGWGTDTQYF
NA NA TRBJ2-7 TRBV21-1 TGTGCCTTACGATGCCCTCTTTACGAGCAGTACTTC CALRCPLYEQYF
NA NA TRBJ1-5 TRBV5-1 TGCGCCAGCAGCTCCGTTACTGGGCAGCCCCAGCATTTT CASSSVTGQPQHF
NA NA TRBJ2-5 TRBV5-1 TGCGCCAGCAGCATCCAAGAGACCCAGTACTTC CASSIQETQYF
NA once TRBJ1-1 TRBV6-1 TGTGCCAGCAGTATCCAGGGTTGGACTGAAGCTTTCTTT CASSIQGWTEAFF
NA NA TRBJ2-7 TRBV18 TGTGCCAGCTCACCACAACAGGGAGGGCATTACGAGCAGTACTTC CASSPQQGGHYEQYF
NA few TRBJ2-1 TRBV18 TGTGCCAGCTCAGGACCCCTAGGCAATAGTGAGCAGTTCTTC CASSGPLGNSEQFF
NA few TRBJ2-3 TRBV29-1 TGCAGCGGTGGCACAGATACGCAGTATTTT CSGGTDTQYF
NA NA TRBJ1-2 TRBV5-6 TGTGCCAGCAACTCCGGAGGAAGCTCCGGCTACACCTTC CASNSGGSSGYTF
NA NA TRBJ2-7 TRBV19 TGTGCCAGTAGTATAAAGTTCCCCTACGAGCAGTACTTC CASSIKFPYEQYF
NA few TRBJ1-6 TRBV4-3 TGCGCCAGCAGCCAAGATCTGGAGGGTAATTCACCCCTCCACTTT CASSQDLEGNSPLHF
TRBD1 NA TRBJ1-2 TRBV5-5 TGTGCCAGCAGCTTGAACAGGGGCTATGGCTACACCTTC CASSLNRGYGYTF
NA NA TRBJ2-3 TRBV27 TGTGCCAGCAGTTTTAGAGGTACAGATACGCAGTATTTT CASSFRGTDTQYF
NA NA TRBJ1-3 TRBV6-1 TGTGCCACTGGTGCGGTCTCTGGAAACACCATATATTTT CATGAVSGNTIYF
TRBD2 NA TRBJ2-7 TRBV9 TGTGCCAGCAGCGTGGGTAGCGGGGAGGTCTACGAGCAGTACTTC CASSVGSGEVYEQYF
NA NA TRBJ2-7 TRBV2 TGTGCCAGCAGGGCCCAGGGTCCCTCCTACGAGCAGTACTTC CASRAQGPSYEQYF
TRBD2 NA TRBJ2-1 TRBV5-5 TGTGCCAGCAGCGGAACGCCGGGACTAGTTTCCAATGAGCAGTTCTTC CASSGTPGLVSNEQFF
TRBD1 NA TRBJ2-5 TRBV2 TGTGCCAGCAGTCAGGACAGGGCAGAGACCCAGTACTTC CASSQDRAETQYF
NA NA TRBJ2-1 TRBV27 TGTGCCAGCAGTTTATCGGTTGGGCGGTCGCAGTTCTTC CASSLSVGRSQFF
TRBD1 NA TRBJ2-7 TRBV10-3 TGTGCCATCAGCCGGGACAGGGTTACCCCCACCGGGGCCTACGAGCAGTACTTC CAISRDRVTPTGAYEQYF